One sample yielded the 13 T cell receptor beta chains listed below, sequenced in a study of response to subunit inactivated influenza vaccine. One entry per CDR3 protein results from TCRdb running MiXCR on the RT-PCR reads. The table has 600,000 to 700,000 distinct CDR3 sequences, 11% to 15% seen once. The source was PBMCs from blood, collected 14 to 15 days before vaccination. The receptors here all came from a man aged 45-65 years who received an inactivated influenza vaccine.

The chain employs TRBV6-2 or TRBV6-3 and TRBJ2-3, with 7 positions matching TRBD1. This CDR3 has 16 residues. The germline gives CDR1 MNHEY, CDR2 SVGEGT. Trimming at V came to 6 bases and at J to 0 bases, leaving 9 bases not matched to a gene. The CDR3 nucleotides read TGTGCCAGCAGGAAGGGGGCTACCCCTAGCACAGATACGCAGTATTTT. Protein: CASRKGATPSTDTQYF.

To note about this clonotype: This may be a read error: a much more frequent sequence differs by one nucleotide. V is TRBV5-1 and J is TRBJ2-1, with 10 bases matching TRBD1. Germline CDR1 and CDR2: SGHRS and YFSETQ. CDR3 size: 17 residues. CDR3 sequence (DNA): TGCGCCAGCAGCGCGCCCGGGACAGGGGTATCGTACAATGAGCAGCTCTTC. Its translation is CASSAPGTGVSYNEQLF.

This clonotype turned up a few times. V is TRBV6-6 and J is TRBJ2-7; D possibly corresponds to TRBD2 (6 bases). The germline V and J ends were trimmed by 0 bases and 3 bases, with 9 bases remaining between them. CDR1 is MNHNY and CDR2 is SVGAGI in the germline V gene (reference sequence). CDR3 size: 14 residues. In DNA form, the CDR3 reads TGTGCCAGCAGTTACTCGGGGGGATTCTACGAGCAGTACTTC. Amino acid sequence: CASSYSGGFYEQYF.

The chain carries TRBV7-3 and TRBJ2-1; 10 bases are shared with TRBD1. The germline gives CDR1 SGHTA, CDR2 FQGTGA. The V gene end was trimmed by 6 bases and the J gene end by 8 bases; junction bases not matched to a gene: 10. The CDR3 spans 15 residues. The CDR3 bases are TGTGCCAGCAGTCGACGACAGGGGGCGTTGGATGAGCAGTTCTTC. It yields the protein CASSRRQGALDEQFF. The whole variable domain, remainder taken from reference TRBV7-3 and TRBJ2-1, is GAGVSQTPSNKVTEKGKYVELRCDPISGHTALYWYRQSLGQGPEFLIYFQGTGAADDSGLPNDRFFAVRPEGSVSTLKIQRTERGDSAVYLCASSRRQGALDEQFFGPGTRLTVL.

This clonotype was detected a few times. CDR3 protein: CASSTRTAYEQYF. In DNA form, the CDR3 reads TGTGCCAGCAGCACCCGGACGGCCTACGAGCAGTACTTC. V gene TRBV7-2 combines with J gene TRBJ2-7; D not resolved. V lost 5 bases and J 2 bases, leaving 10 bases between the germline ends. The CDR3 runs 13 residues. CDR1 is SGHTA, CDR2 FQGNSA, per germline. Looking up the rest from reference TRBV7-2 and TRBJ2-7 gives the full variable domain: GAGVSQSPSNKVTEKGKDVELRCDPISGHTALYWYRQSLGQGLEFLIYFQGNSAPDKSGLPSDRFSAERTGGSVSTLTIQRTQQEDSAVYLCASSTRTAYEQYFGPGTRLTVT.

The chain couples TRBV4-2 to TRBJ2-5; D perhaps matches TRBD2 (7 bases). This CDR3 contains 16 residues. Between the trimmed V and J ends, which lost 0 bases and 5 bases, there was a span of 16 bases. Germline V lookup: CDR1 LGHNA, CDR2 YNFKEQ. The CDR3 DNA sequence: TGTGCCAGCAGCCAAGATCGAGGGGGGGCCCGGGAGACCCAGTACTTC. Protein: CASSQDRGGARETQYF.

A few counts support this clonotype. The chain employs TRBV20-1 and TRBJ2-1; 13 positions agree with TRBD2. The CDR3 totals 16 residues. Per the germline V gene, CDR1 is DFQATT and CDR2 is SNEGSKA (reference sequence). Trimming cost V 2 bases and J 10 bases; bases outside gene matches: 11. This chain's CDR3 is CSARPLLAGGLTEQFF. The DNA for the CDR3 is TGCAGTGCTAGACCCCTACTAGCGGGAGGGCTCACAGAGCAGTTCTTC.

The rearrangement uses TRBV6-5 and TRBJ1-2; 10 nucleotides line up with TRBD1. CDR3 size: 16 residues. Looked up from germline, CDR1 is MNHEY and CDR2 is SVGAGI. After removal of 3 bases from V and 7 bases from J, the junction contained 11 bases not matched to a gene. CDR3 nucleotides: TGTGCCAGCAGTTATACCATGGGACAGGGGTTGGGTGGCTACACCTTC. Translated: CASSYTMGQGLGGYTF.

The chain has TRBV5-1 and TRBJ1-2; possible D gene TRBD1, 5 bases. Germline lookup yields CDR1 SGHRS and CDR2 YFSETQ. V lost 1 base, J lost 2 bases, and 9 bases lay in between. This CDR3 has 14 amino acids. The chain's CDR3 is CASSLSTGNYGYTF. The CDR3 bases are TGCGCCAGCAGCTTGAGTACAGGAAACTATGGCTACACCTTC.

This clonotype has just a few counts. This chain uses TRBV6-2 or TRBV6-3 with TRBJ2-5, with D possibly matching TRBD2 (5 bases). Trimming stripped 2 bases from V and 4 bases from J, with 8 bases between. This CDR3 is 13 amino acids long. Looked up from germline, CDR1 is MNHEY and CDR2 is SVGEGT. DNA for the CDR3: TGTGCCAGCAGTTACAGGGAGCGAGAGACCCAGTACTTC. Protein: CASSYRERETQYF.

This chain connects TRBV24-1 to TRBJ2-5; 7 bases line up with TRBD1. Trimming cost V 8 bases and J 5 bases; bases outside gene matches: 13. Per the germline V gene, CDR1 is KGHDR and CDR2 is SFDVKD. The CDR3 runs 15 residues. The CDR3 here is CATKYRIGGAETQYF. The CDR3 coding sequence is TGTGCCACCAAGTACCGGATAGGGGGCGCGGAGACCCAGTACTTC.

The table lists this clonotype with many counts. The chain combines TRBV4-3 with TRBJ2-7, with TRBD2 matching over 12 bases. CDR1 is LGHNA, CDR2 YSLEER, per germline. J lost 4 bases, V lost 2 bases, and 12 bases had no gene match. The CDR3 spans 18 residues. This chain's CDR3 is CASSQPGPSGRARYEQYF. Here the CDR3 DNA reads TGCGCCAGCAGCCAACCGGGGCCTAGCGGGAGGGCTCGGTACGAGCAGTACTTC.

The chain links TRBV27 to TRBJ2-5; 11 bases align to TRBD2. Trimming removed 2 bases from V and 5 bases from J; junction bases left unmatched: 10. The CDR3 covers 17 residues. Germline-derived CDR1 and CDR2 are MNHEY and SMNVEV (reference sequence). The CDR3 DNA follows: TGTGCCAGCAGTTTAATGCTAGCGGGAGGTTTTCTGGAGACCCAGTACTTC. This sequence encodes CASSLMLAGGFLETQYF.